This TCR beta chain was retrieved from a study of cytomegalovirus exposure and HLA in healthy donors. This PCR relied on a set of 60 Vbeta primers and 13 Jbeta primers. Here immunoSEQ multiplex PCR was the method, and the copy in TCRdb shows in-frame clones only, minus some. The sample has about 190,000 clones; about 90% are singletons. Germline assignment: CDR1 LGHNA and CDR2 YNFKEQ. This CDR3 has 16 residues. Trimming removed 5 bases from V and 7 bases from J; junction bases left unmatched: 12. The chain employs TRBV4-2 and TRBJ2-1; the match to TRBD1 covers 9 bases. The TCR comes from a man aged 25-40 years in good health and CMV-seronegative. Sequenced input: PBMCs. CDR3 nucleotide sequence: TGTGCCAGCAGCTCCTGGTCGGGACAGGGAATGAATGAGCAGTTCTTC. Translating it yields CASSSWSGQGMNEQFF.